This T cell receptor beta chain was profiled in a study of T-cell reconstitution after alpha-beta-depleted transplantation in children. General study points: When one year had passed after transplant, most T-cell counts and diversity came from newly produced T cells. Several hundred expanded graft clones reportedly gave rise to the alpha-beta T cells present about two months after transplant. TCRbeta diversity was high at day 60 in some patients (a result of surviving recipient T cells and thymic progenitors).

Unique molecular identifiers were used to barcode this TCRbeta library. One entry per CDR3 protein results from TCRdb running MiXCR on the PCR reads. The sample has 250,000 to 400,000 distinct CDR3 sequences, about a quarter seen once. With respect to this clonotype: What it binds is unknown.

The receptor was derived from a male patient aged 5 to 17 who had a stem cell transplant for acute lymphoblastic leukemia, so the T cells may come from the graft donor. The sequencing here drew on PBMCs, mostly from graft donor cells, taken 180 days after TCRalphabeta/CD19-depleted stem cell transplant.

DNA of the CDR3: TGCGCCAGCAGCCAGCCGGGACAGGTTAACAAACTGTTTTTT. Translation gives CASSQPGQVNKLFF. This chain links TRBV4-1 with TRBJ1-4; TRBD1 aligns across 8 bases. Unmatched junction bases numbered 8, after V lost 3 bases and J lost 11 bases. The CDR3 sequence is 14 residues long. The germline CDR1 and CDR2 sequences are MGHRA and YSYEKL.